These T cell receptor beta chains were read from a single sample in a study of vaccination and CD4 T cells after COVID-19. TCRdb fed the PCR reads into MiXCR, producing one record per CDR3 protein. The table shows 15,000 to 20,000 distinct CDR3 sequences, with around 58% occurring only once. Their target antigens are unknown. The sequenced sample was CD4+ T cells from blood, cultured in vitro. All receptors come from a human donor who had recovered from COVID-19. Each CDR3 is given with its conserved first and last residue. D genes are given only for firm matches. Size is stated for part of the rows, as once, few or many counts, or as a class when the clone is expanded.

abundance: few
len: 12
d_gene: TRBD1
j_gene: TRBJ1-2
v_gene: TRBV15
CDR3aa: CATRTGNDGYTF
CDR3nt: TGTGCCACGCGGACAGGGAATGATGGCTACACCTTC

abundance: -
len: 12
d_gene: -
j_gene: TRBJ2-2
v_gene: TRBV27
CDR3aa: CASSSCSGQLFF
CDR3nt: TGTGCCAGCAGTTCGTGCAGCGGTCAGCTGTTTTTT

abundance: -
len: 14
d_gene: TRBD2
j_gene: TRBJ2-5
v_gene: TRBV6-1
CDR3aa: CASSEAGLAETQYF
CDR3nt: TGTGCCAGCAGTGAAGCGGGACTAGCGGAGACCCAGTACTTC

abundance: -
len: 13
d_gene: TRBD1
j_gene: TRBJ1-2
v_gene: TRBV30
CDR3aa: CAYKTGVDYGYTF
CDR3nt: TGTGCCTATAAGACAGGGGTGGACTATGGCTACACCTTC

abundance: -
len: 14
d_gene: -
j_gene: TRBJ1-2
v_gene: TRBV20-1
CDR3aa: CSARDQGRGYGYTF
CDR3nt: TGCAGTGCTAGAGATCAGGGCAGGGGCTATGGCTACACCTTC

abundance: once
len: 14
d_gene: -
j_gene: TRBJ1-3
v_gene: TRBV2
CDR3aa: CASSEGISGNTIYF
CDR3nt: TGTGCCAGCAGTGAGGGAATCTCTGGAAACACCATATATTTT

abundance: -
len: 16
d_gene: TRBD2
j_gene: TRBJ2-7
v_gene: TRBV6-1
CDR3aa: CASSKTGTSGSYEQYF
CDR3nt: TGTGCCAGCAGTAAAACAGGGACTAGCGGGTCCTACGAGCAGTACTTC

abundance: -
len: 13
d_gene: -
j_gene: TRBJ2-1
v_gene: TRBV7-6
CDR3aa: CAVRTSSYNEQFF
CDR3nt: TGTGCCGTTCGTACAAGCTCCTACAATGAGCAGTTCTTC

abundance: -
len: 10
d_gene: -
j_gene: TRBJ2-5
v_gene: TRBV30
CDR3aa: CAWSESAQYF
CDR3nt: TGTGCCTGGAGTGAATCGGCCCAGTACTTC

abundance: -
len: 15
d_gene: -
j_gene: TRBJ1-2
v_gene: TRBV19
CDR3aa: CASSPPFGANYGYTF
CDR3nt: TGTGCCAGTAGTCCCCCCTTCGGAGCTAACTATGGCTACACCTTC

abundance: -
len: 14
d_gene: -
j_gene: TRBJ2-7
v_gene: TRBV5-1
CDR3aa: CASSADNRVAEQYF
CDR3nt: TGCGCCAGCAGCGCGGATAATCGGGTAGCCGAGCAGTACTTC

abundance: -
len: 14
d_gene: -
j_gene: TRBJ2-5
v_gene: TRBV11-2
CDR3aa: CASSLQVFQETQYF
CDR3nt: TGTGCCAGCAGCTTACAGGTGTTCCAAGAGACCCAGTACTTC

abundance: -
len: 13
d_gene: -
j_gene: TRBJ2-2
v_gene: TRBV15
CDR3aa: CATSRDSAGELFF
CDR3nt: TGTGCCACCAGCAGAGATTCGGCCGGGGAGCTGTTTTTT

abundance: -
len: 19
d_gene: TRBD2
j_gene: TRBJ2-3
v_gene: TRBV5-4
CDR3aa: CASSLVGSLSGTKEGTQYF
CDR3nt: TGTGCCAGCAGCTTGGTAGGGAGCTTAAGCGGGACTAAGGAGGGTACGCAGTATTTT

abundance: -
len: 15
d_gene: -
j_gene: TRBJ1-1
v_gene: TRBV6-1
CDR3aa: CASSPRQDGNTEAFF
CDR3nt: TGTGCCAGCAGTCCCCGACAGGACGGGAACACTGAAGCTTTCTTT

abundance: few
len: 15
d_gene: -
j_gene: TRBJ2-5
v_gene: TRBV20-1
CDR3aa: CSAKPALAIVETQYF
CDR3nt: TGCAGTGCTAAGCCTGCCTTAGCGATTGTCGAGACCCAGTACTTC

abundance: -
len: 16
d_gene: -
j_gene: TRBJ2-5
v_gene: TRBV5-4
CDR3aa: CASSLVLGLGQETQYF
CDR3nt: TGTGCCAGCAGCCTGGTCTTGGGTCTAGGTCAAGAGACCCAGTACTTC

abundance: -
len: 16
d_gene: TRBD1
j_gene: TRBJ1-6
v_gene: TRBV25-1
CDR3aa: CASSEFETGVNSPLHF
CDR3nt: TGTGCCAGCAGTGAATTCGAGACAGGGGTTAATTCACCCCTCCACTTT

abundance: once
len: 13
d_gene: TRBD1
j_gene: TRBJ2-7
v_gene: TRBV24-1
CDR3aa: CATRAGQGREQYF
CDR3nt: TGTGCCACCAGAGCGGGACAGGGGAGGGAGCAGTACTTC

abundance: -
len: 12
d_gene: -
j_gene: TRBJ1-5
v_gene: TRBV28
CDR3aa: CASSINGQPQHF
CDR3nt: TGTGCCAGCAGCATTAACGGGCAGCCCCAGCATTTT

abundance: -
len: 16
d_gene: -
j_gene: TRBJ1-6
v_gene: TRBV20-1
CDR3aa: CSARVTMSSYNSPLHF
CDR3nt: TGCAGTGCTAGAGTCACAATGAGCTCCTATAATTCACCCCTCCACTTT

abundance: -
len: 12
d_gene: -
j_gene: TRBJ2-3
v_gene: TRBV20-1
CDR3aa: CSVPDSTDTQYF
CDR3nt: TGCAGTGTTCCCGATAGCACAGATACGCAGTATTTT

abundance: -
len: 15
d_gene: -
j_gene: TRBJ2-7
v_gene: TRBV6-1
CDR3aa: CASYLPGAGGYEQYF
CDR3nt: TGTGCCAGCTACCTTCCGGGAGCAGGTGGATACGAGCAGTACTTC

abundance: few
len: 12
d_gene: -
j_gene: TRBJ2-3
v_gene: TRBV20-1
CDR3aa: CSARPSTDTQYF
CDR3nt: TGCAGTGCTAGGCCTAGCACAGATACGCAGTATTTT

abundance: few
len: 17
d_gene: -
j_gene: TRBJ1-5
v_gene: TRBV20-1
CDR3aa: CSARATGMAWSNQPQHF
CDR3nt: TGCAGTGCTAGAGCCACAGGGATGGCATGGAGCAATCAGCCCCAGCATTTT

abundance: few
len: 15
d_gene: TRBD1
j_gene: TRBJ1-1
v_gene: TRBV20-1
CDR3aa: CSARDQGGADTEAFF
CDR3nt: TGCAGTGCTAGAGATCAAGGGGGCGCAGACACTGAAGCTTTCTTT

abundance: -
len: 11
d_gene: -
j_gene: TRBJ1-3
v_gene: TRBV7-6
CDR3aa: CASSPGNTIYF
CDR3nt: TGTGCCAGCAGCCCAGGGAACACCATATATTTT

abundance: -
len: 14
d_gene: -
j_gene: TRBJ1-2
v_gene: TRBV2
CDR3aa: CASSEARGDYGYTF
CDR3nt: TGTGCCAGCAGTGAAGCGAGGGGGGACTATGGCTACACCTTC

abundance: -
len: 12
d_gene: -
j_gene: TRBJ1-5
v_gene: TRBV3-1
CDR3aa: CASSHGYGPQHF
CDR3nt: TGTGCCAGCAGCCACGGGTACGGGCCCCAGCATTTT

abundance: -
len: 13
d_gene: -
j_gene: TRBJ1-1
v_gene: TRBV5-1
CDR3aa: CASSSNANTEAFF
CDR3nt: TGCGCCAGCAGCTCGAATGCGAACACTGAAGCTTTCTTT

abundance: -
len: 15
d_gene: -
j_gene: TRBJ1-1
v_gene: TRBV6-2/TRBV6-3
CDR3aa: CASSYSSGPNTEAFF
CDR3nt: TGTGCCAGCAGTTACTCGAGCGGGCCGAACACTGAAGCTTTCTTT

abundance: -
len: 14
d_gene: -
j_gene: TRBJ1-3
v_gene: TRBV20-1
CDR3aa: CSAPRDNSGNTIYF
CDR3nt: TGCAGTGCCCCCCGGGACAACTCTGGAAACACCATATATTTT

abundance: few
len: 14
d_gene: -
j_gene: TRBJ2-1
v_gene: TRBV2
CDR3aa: CASRGHYSYNEQFF
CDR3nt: TGTGCCAGCAGAGGGCATTACTCCTACAATGAGCAGTTCTTC

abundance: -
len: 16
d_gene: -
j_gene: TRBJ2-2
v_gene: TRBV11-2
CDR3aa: CASSSRYGTPPGELFF
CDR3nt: TGTGCCAGCAGCTCCCGCTACGGGACCCCCCCCGGGGAGCTGTTTTTT

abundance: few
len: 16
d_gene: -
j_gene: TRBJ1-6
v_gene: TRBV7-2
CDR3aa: CASSKSNGLNNSPLHF
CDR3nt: TGTGCCAGCAGCAAATCCAATGGACTGAATAATTCACCCCTCCACTTT

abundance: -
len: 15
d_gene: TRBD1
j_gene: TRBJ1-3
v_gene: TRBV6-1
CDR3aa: CASRIGTGERNTIYF
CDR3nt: TGTGCCAGCAGGATTGGGACAGGGGAACGAAACACCATATATTTT

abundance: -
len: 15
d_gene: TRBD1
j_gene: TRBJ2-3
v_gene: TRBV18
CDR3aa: CASSPQGAGTDTQYF
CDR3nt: TGTGCCAGCTCACCTCAGGGGGCAGGCACAGATACGCAGTATTTT

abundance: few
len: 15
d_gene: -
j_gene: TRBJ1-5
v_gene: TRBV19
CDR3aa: CASSFLLSSNQPQHF
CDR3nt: TGTGCCAGTAGTTTTCTGCTCAGTAGCAATCAGCCCCAGCATTTT

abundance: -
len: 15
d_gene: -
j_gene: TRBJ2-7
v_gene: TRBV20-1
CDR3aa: CSARLWGGAGWEQYF
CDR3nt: TGCAGTGCTAGGCTTTGGGGGGGCGCGGGGTGGGAGCAGTACTTC

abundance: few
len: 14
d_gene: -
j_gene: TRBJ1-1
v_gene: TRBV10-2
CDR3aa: CASSAWDQNTEAFF
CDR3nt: TGCGCCAGCAGTGCGTGGGACCAAAACACTGAAGCTTTCTTT

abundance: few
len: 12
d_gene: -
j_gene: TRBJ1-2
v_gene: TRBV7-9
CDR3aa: CASSLAGRPYTF
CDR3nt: TGTGCCAGCAGCTTAGCCGGGAGGCCCTACACCTTC

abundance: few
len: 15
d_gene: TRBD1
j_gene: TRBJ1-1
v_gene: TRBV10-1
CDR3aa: CASSESPTGETEAFF
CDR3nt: TGCGCCAGCAGTGAGTCCCCGACAGGGGAAACTGAAGCTTTCTTT

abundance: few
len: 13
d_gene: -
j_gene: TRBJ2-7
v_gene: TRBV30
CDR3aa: CAWRRRWSYEQYF
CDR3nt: TGTGCCTGGAGGAGGAGGTGGTCCTACGAGCAGTACTTC

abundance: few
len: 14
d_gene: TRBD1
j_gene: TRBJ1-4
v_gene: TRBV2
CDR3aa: CASTVGQGHEKLFF
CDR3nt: TGTGCCAGCACTGTGGGACAGGGACATGAAAAACTGTTTTTT

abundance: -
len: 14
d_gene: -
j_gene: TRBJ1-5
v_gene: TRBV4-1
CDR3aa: CASSQGQINQPQHF
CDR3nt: TGCGCCAGCAGCCAAGGTCAGATCAATCAGCCCCAGCATTTT

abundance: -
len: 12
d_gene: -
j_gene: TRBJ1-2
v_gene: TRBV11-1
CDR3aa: CASRILSGGYTF
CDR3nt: TGTGCCAGCAGGATCCTATCTGGTGGCTACACCTTC

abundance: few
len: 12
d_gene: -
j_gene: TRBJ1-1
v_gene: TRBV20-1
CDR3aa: CSARGVGGEAFF
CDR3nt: TGCAGTGCTAGAGGGGTGGGGGGTGAAGCTTTCTTT

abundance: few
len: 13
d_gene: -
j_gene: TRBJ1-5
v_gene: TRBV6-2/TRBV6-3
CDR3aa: CASSYDRDQPQHF
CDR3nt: TGTGCCAGCAGTTACGATAGGGATCAGCCCCAGCATTTT

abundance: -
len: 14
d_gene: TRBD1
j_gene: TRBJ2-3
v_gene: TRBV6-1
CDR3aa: CASSLLTGTDTQYF
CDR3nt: TGTGCCAGCAGCCTACTGACAGGGACAGATACGCAGTATTTT

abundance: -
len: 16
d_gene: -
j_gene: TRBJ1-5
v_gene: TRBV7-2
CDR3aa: CASSTTGGGVGQPQHF
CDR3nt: TGTGCCAGCAGCACCACCGGGGGGGGGGTGGGTCAGCCCCAGCATTTT

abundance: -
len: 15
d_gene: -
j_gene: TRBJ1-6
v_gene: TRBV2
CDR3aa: CASSMGTSYNSPLHF
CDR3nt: TGTGCCAGCAGTATGGGGACATCCTATAATTCACCCCTCCACTTT

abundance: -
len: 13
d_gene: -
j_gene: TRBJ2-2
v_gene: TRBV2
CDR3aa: CASSPRGSGELFF
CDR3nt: TGTGCCAGCAGTCCTCGGGGATCCGGGGAGCTGTTTTTT